The source of this T cell receptor (beta chain) is a study of shared clonotypes between healthy human individuals (dated by TCRdb to 2020 to 2022). Regarding the research as a whole: The cohort included a few men and a couple of women between 18 and 49 years of age. Each donor's leukapheresis produced roughly between roughly 0.94 and 9.5 billion PBMCs. For each donor, CD4 naive and CD4 memory were each given three plates, CD8 naive was given two plates, and CD8 memory was given one plate. Different laboratories and diverse techniques were used to prepare libraries and sequence TCR repertoires, to increase sequencing depth and limit assay-specific biases. Blood TCR repertoires of roughly five healthy adults were deeply sequenced to estimate repertoire size and the extent of clonotype sharing between individuals. Results the study describes overall, beyond this receptor: Even with the large sequencing depth, rarefaction of the sorted-subset datasets indicated that sequencing was incomplete. Naive subsets generally had larger estimated clonotype richness than memory subsets did. Because the study included only a small number of donors, the genetic and exposure-history diversity represented was limited. Pairwise subsampling indicated that sequencing depth was expected to affect the degree of clonotype sharing among donors. Sampling was restricted to blood, and TCR repertoires in tissue are likely to differ from TCR repertoires in blood. Sharing across a handful of donors was observed for approximately 5% of naive CD4, 3% to 3.5% of naive CD8, around 2.5% of memory CD4, and 0.4% of memory CD8 clonotypes. Compared with non-shared clonotypes, clonotypes shared by all four sorted-subset donors had higher generation probabilities.

TCR CDR3 regions were amplified from genomic DNA by multiplex PCR using the deep immunoSEQ assay. Genomic DNA extracted from each cell subset was distributed evenly over all wells of several immunoSEQ 96-well plates, and each plate served as one replicate. For sorted subsets, roughly 190 ng of genomic DNA, equivalent to around 30,000 T cell genomes, went into each replicate PCR. The purified libraries were quantified using a Qubit 3.0 fluorometer, sized with a Bioanalyzer 2100, and then quantified again using the KAPA Library Quantification kit. Every immunoSEQ 96-well plate was sequenced on a dedicated single-read 150-cycle Illumina NextSeq 550 flow cell. The authors processed their data as follows. The immunoSEQ output contained only junctional sequences without quality scores, so filtering could not match that applied to full-length reads. To assign V/J genes and CDR3, sequences were annotated against IMGT germline references using PyIR, a Python wrapper for IgBLAST v1.9. Any read was removed if the V/J assignment was weak (E-value above 1e-6), the CDR3 was missing, or the read contained stop codons, out-of-frame junctions, or ambiguous translated residues. A V3J clonotype was defined by an identical inferred V gene, J gene, and CDR3 amino acid sequence. To compute the percentage overlap between repertoires, the number of shared unique clonotypes was divided by the size of the smaller repertoire. Repertoire richness was assessed with RTK rarefaction, the Chao1 estimator, and Recon v2.1 estimates of unobserved clonotypes. OLGA was used to compute generation probabilities for all TCRbeta clonotypes that the gDNA method yielded from a handful of donors. This is the immuneACCESS table as TCRdb keeps it, with only in-frame sequences that have V and J called. A part of the clones is gone; compared with another copy, unresolved V genes explain less than half, and the rest is unexplained. That table furnishes V, J and clone size, whereas the DNA furnished D and trimming. Present in this sample are around 2.1 million clones, 85% to 95% of which were seen just once. The ten largest account for around 1.7% of the sample.

CD8 naive samples were obtained by positive selection for CCR7 among CD45RO-negative cells, yielding a CD45RA+CCR7+ population from which TemRA cells were excluded. Donors were healthy HIV-negative adults with no recently reported acute infections or vaccinations. Only Caucasian adults living in Nashville, Tennessee, USA were represented among the donors. After blood collection by leukapheresis, PBMCs were isolated using Ficoll-Histopaque density gradient centrifugation and then cryopreserved in the vapor phase of liquid nitrogen. Analytical flow cytometry was used to check the purity and quantity of every magnetically sorted T cell population. Each sorted fraction had its genomic DNA isolated and then quantified by UV absorbance on a Nanodrop 2000c. Turning to this clone: Its cognate antigen has yet to be identified. Base qualities are not at hand, and no much larger clone is one base apart.

The CDR3 numbers 19 residues from cysteine through phenylalanine. Only the CDR3 portion is preserved as DNA: 57 bases, with reading frame beginning at the first base. Trimmed from V: 4 bases; trimmed from J: 2 bases; junction bases lacking a gene match: 17. For CDR1 and CDR2, the germline V gene lists SGDLS and YYNGEE. The source of this sequence is a man aged 18 to 29 in good health. Some clones in this sample may be carry-over from other donors' samples. The rearrangement combines TRBV9 with TRBJ2-3; the junction holds 9 bases that match TRBD2. The sample comprised naive CD8+ T cells from PBMCs. The cell subset or site label on this specimen signifies: CD45RA+CCR7+. The sequenced DNA: TGTGCCAGCAGCCACAGTAGACTAGCGGTTGGGGGGCTCACAGATACGCAGTATTTT. Its product reads: CASSHSRLAVGGLTDTQYF.